The 21 T cell receptor beta chains below come from one sample, sequenced in a study of cytomegalovirus exposure and HLA in healthy donors. The PCR made use of 60 Vbeta and 13 Jbeta primers. The assay was immunoSEQ multiplex PCR, and TCRdb's table has in-frame clones only and misses some. The sample lists 99,000 or so clones, 75% occurring once. The sample taken for sequencing was PBMCs. The receptors were gathered from a man between 40 and 49 years old in good health and CMV-seronegative.

This chain uses TRBV7-2 with TRBJ2-3; D may be TRBD2 (6 bases). Germline V gives CDR1 SGHTA, CDR2 FQGNSA. The CDR3 loop spans 14 amino acids. V lost 4 bases and J lost 4, with 12 bases in between. This CDR3 is CASSSSRGPDTQYF. The DNA for the CDR3 is TGTGCCAGCAGCTCCTCGCGGGGCCCAGATACGCAGTATTTT.

V is TRBV7-9 and J is TRBJ2-2; 10 bases are shared with TRBD2. The length of the CDR3 is 16 residues. J was trimmed by 0 bases and V by 4 bases; bases with no gene match: 2. Germline loops: CDR1 SEHNR, CDR2 FQNEAQ (reference sequence). This CDR3 is CASSSSGRTNTGELFF. In DNA form, the CDR3 reads TGTGCCAGCAGCTCTAGCGGGAGAACGAACACCGGGGAGCTGTTTTTT.

The V gene is TRBV5-4, the J gene TRBJ2-3, with 10 nucleotides matching TRBD2. The CDR3 is 15 amino acids. V dropped 9 bases and J dropped 7; count of bases not matched to a gene: 14. CDR1 and CDR2 (germline): SGHNT, YYREEE (reference sequence). CDR3 DNA sequence: TGTGCCATCCAGCCCCGAGCTAGCGGGAGTAATACGCAGTATTTT. It translates to CAIQPRASGSNTQYF. The full variable domain, in which reference TRBV5-4 and TRBJ2-3 provide the parts outside the CDR3, is ETGVTQSPTHLIKTRGQQVTLRCSSQSGHNTVSWYQQALGQGPQFIFQYYREEENGRGNFPPRFSGLQFPNYSSELNVNALELDDSALYLCAIQPRASGSNTQYFGPGTRLTVL.

This chain joins TRBV5-1 and TRBJ2-1; 15 bases fit TRBD2. Germline V lookup: CDR1 SGHRS, CDR2 YFSETQ. V lost 0 bases, J lost 9 bases, and 7 bases stayed unmatched. The CDR3 is made up of 17 amino acids. The CDR3 region has the DNA TGCGCCAGCAGCTTGGGGACTAGCGGGGGGGCGTGGGGTGAGCAGTTCTTC. It encodes CASSLGTSGGAWGEQFF. Complete variable domain (other parts from reference TRBV5-1 and TRBJ2-1): KAGVTQTPRYLIKTRGQQVTLSCSPISGHRSVSWYQQTPGQGLQFLFEYFSETQRNKGNFPGRFSGRQFSNSRSEMNVSTLELGDSALYLCASSLGTSGGAWGEQFFGPGTRLTVL.

The chain is built from TRBV28 and TRBJ1-5; 10 bases align to TRBD1. This CDR3 contains 16 residues. Germline values: CDR1 MDHEN, CDR2 SYDVKM. V was pared by 2 bases and J by 7 bases, with 8 bases of the junction left unmatched. The CDR3 DNA follows: TGTGCCAGCAGTTTACGGAGACAGGGGGCGAGGCAGCCCCAGCATTTT. It is translated as CASSLRRQGARQPQHF.

On this clone: A junction end diverges from the germline sequence, so it may reflect a read error. J is TRBJ1-2 and V is TRBV7-9, with TRBD1 identical over 7 bases. The CDR3 runs 15 residues. Per the germline V gene, CDR1 is SEHNR and CDR2 is FQNEAQ (reference sequence). DNA of the CDR3: TGTTCCAGCAGCGCGACGATCCGGGACAGCTATGGCTACACCTTC. The encoded protein is CSSSATIRDSYGYTF.

This chain connects TRBV9 to TRBJ2-2; TRBD1 aligns across 8 bases. The ends lost 2 bases at V and 4 bases at J; junction bases unmatched: 13. CDR3 size: 18 residues. CDR1 is SGDLS and CDR2 is YYNGEE in the germline V gene. The DNA of the CDR3 is TGTGCCAGCAGCGTCGGGGGATCAGGGACAGGTGCCACCGGGGAGCTGTTTTTT. Its protein product is CASSVGGSGTGATGELFF.

This clone showed up just a few times. The rearrangement uses TRBV10-3 and TRBJ1-6, with D uncertain. This CDR3 is 13 amino acids long. The germline CDR1 and CDR2 sequences are ENHRY and SYGVKD. The germline V and J ends were trimmed by 2 bases and 8 bases, with 7 bases remaining between them. The CDR3 spells CAISETTDSPLHF. The CDR3 DNA sequence: TGTGCCATCAGTGAGACCACAGATTCACCCCTCCACTTT.

CDR3 amino acids: CASSVQGPPYEQYF. The CDR3 DNA follows: TGTGCCAGCAGTGTGCAGGGGCCCCCCTACGAGCAGTACTTC. The chain combines TRBV2 with TRBJ2-7; D might be TRBD1 (6 bases). This CDR3 is built from 14 residues. V dropped 4 bases and J dropped 2 bases, with 12 bases sitting between them. The germline V gene has CDR1 SNHLY and CDR2 FYNNEI.

This clone showed up just a few times. The rearrangement links TRBV7-9 to TRBJ1-4; a possible D gene is TRBD1 (6 bases). Germline V CDR1 and CDR2: SEHNR, FQNEAQ (reference sequence). This CDR3 has 16 amino acids. V lost 2 bases to trimming and J lost 8 bases, with 18 bases between them. The CDR3 loop is CASSLISGRGGEKLFF. In DNA form, the CDR3 reads TGTGCCAGCAGCTTAATCTCTGGCAGGGGTGGAGAAAAACTGTTTTTT.

This rearrangement joins TRBV2 to TRBJ1-5; 7 bases line up with TRBD1. The ends lost 5 bases at V and 4 bases at J; junction bases unmatched: 11. The CDR3 contains 16 residues. Per the germline V gene, CDR1 is SNHLY and CDR2 is FYNNEI. The CDR3 region is CASSPMDKGANQPQHF. CDR3 in DNA: TGTGCCAGCAGTCCGATGGACAAGGGGGCAAATCAGCCCCAGCATTTT.

This chain links TRBV27 with TRBJ2-7; tentatively, D is TRBD2 (6 bases). This CDR3 region has 13 residues. V was cut by 6 bases and J by 3 bases, with 12 bases left in between. CDR1 is MNHEY, CDR2 SMNVEV, per germline (reference sequence). The CDR3 DNA reads as TGTGCCAGCAGGCGGGACGGTAACTACGAGCAGTACTTC. It specifies CASRRDGNYEQYF.

The chain uses TRBV27 and TRBJ2-2; 8 positions match TRBD2. The CDR3 spans 14 residues. J lost 5 bases, V lost 5 bases, and 4 bases had no gene match. CDR1 and CDR2 from the germline V gene are MNHEY and SMNVEV (reference sequence). The CDR3 sequence is CASSQREPTGELFF. The CDR3 nucleotides read TGTGCCAGCAGTCAGCGGGAGCCTACCGGGGAGCTGTTTTTT.

The chain uses TRBV7-6 and TRBJ1-1; a weak D match, TRBD1 (6 bases). The CDR3 loop spans 15 amino acids. The germline V and J ends were trimmed by 0 bases and 1 base, with 9 bases remaining between them. Germline V gene sequence: CDR1 SGHVS, CDR2 FNYEAQ. CDR3 DNA: TGTGCCAGCAGCTTAGCGGGCAGGGGGAACACTGAAGCTTTCTTT. Translating gives CASSLAGRGNTEAFF. Full variable domain (rest looked up from reference TRBV7-6 and TRBJ1-1): GAGVSQSPRYKVTKRGQDVALRCDPISGHVSLYWYRQALGQGPEFLTYFNYEAQQDKSGLPNDRFSAERPEGSISTLTIQRTEQRDSAMYRCASSLAGRGNTEAFFGQGTRLTVV.

The V gene is TRBV7-2, the J gene TRBJ2-1, with 7 bases aligning to TRBD2. This CDR3 spans 15 amino acids. The V gene's germline CDR1 is SGHTA and CDR2 FQGNSA. V was pared by 3 bases and J by 2 bases, with 4 bases of the junction left unmatched. The CDR3 region is CASSLPGGPYNEQFF. The CDR3 nucleotides are TGTGCCAGCAGCTTGCCGGGAGGACCCTACAATGAGCAGTTCTTC.

This CDR3 reads CASSIAGSTYEQYF. CDR3 bases: TGTGCCAGTAGTATAGCCGGGAGTACTTACGAGCAGTACTTC. The chain uses TRBV19 and TRBJ2-7; TRBD2 is a possible D gene (6 bases). CDR1 is LNHDA and CDR2 is SQIVND in the germline V gene (reference sequence). The V end was cut by 1 base, the J end by 4 bases, with 11 bases between. This CDR3 region has 14 residues.

The chain links TRBV7-9 to TRBJ1-2, with D tentatively TRBD1 (6 bases). The CDR3 length is 15 residues. CDR1 SEHNR and CDR2 FQNEAQ come from the germline V gene (reference sequence). The germline V and J ends were trimmed by 1 base and 4 bases, with 13 bases remaining between them. CDR3 protein: CASSLGTVARYGYTF. CDR3 nucleotide sequence: TGTGCCAGCAGCTTAGGGACAGTTGCACGCTATGGCTACACCTTC.

The J gene is TRBJ1-3, the V gene TRBV7-9, with D perhaps TRBD1 (6 bases). V lost 5 bases to trimming and J lost 0 bases, with 11 bases between them. This CDR3 has 15 amino acids. In germline, CDR1 is SEHNR, CDR2 FQNEAQ (reference sequence). Here the CDR3 DNA reads TGTGCCAGCAGCCCCTCGGACAGCTCTGGAAACACCATATATTTT. It encodes CASSPSDSSGNTIYF.

V is TRBV6-6 and J is TRBJ1-6; tentatively, D is TRBD1 (6 bases). Trimming stripped 2 bases from V and 7 bases from J, with 12 bases between. The CDR3 is 15 residues long. Germline assignment: CDR1 MNHNY and CDR2 SVGAGI (reference sequence). The CDR3 reads CASSYTAGVNSPLHF. DNA for the CDR3: TGTGCCAGCAGTTACACGGCAGGGGTCAATTCACCCCTCCACTTT.

The V and J genes are TRBV10-3 and TRBJ2-3, with 9 bases lining up with TRBD2. V dropped 6 bases and J dropped 1; count of bases not matched to a gene: 11. Germline V gene data show CDR1 as ENHRY and CDR2 as SYGVKD. There are 17 residues in the CDR3. In nucleotides, the CDR3 is TGTGCCATCAGAGTCACTTTAGCGGGAGCGGGCACAGATACGCAGTATTTT. Its protein product is CAIRVTLAGAGTDTQYF.

The chain is built from TRBV5-1 and TRBJ1-1, with D unresolved. V lost 2 bases and J lost 0, with 5 bases in between. In germline, CDR1 is SGHRS, CDR2 YFSETQ. The CDR3 extends over 13 amino acids. The CDR3, as DNA: TGCGCCAGCAGCTTTGAGATGAACACTGAAGCTTTCTTT. It encodes CASSFEMNTEAFF.